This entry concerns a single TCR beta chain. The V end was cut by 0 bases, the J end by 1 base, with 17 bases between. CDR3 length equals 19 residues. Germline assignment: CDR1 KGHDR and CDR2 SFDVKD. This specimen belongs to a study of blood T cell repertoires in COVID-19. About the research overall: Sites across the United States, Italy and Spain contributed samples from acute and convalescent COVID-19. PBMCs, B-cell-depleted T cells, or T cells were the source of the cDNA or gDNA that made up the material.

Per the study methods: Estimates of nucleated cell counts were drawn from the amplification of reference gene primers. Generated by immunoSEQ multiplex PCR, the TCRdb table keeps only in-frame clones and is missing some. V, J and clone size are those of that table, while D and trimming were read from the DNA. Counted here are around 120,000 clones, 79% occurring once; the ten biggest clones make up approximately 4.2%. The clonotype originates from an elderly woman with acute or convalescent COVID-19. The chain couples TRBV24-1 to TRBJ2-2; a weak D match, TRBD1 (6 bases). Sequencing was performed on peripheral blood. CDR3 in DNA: TGTGCCACCAGTGATTTGGGCCTTAAAAGGACAGAGAACACCGGGGAGCTGTTTTTT. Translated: CATSDLGLKRTENTGELFF.